A single sample is the source of the 9 T cell receptor beta chains below, sequenced in a study of T cells in Graves' hyperthyroidism and ophthalmopathy. Researchers amplified the TCR beta CDR3 regions from RNA transcripts. HTBI primers were the set used in a first-round RT-PCR of the TCR CDR3. TCRdb reprocessed the multiplex PCR reads with MiXCR, giving one entry per CDR3 protein. This sample carries about 350,000 distinct CDR3 sequences, 15% to 20% of them seen once, and the ten largest clones take around 15%. Source material: blood. These receptors originate from a woman aged 40 to 55 with Graves' ophthalmopathy.

This clonotype has ten or more counts. This sequence joins TRBV20-1 and TRBJ2-3, with 15 bases lining up with TRBD2. The germline V gene has CDR1 DFQATT and CDR2 SNEGSKA (reference sequence). J gave up 6 bases and V 1 base, and 11 bases lay outside the gene matches. CDR3 length: 18 residues. CDR3 in amino acids: CSARAPGLAGGRGDTQYF. For the CDR3, the DNA is TGCAGTGCTAGAGCTCCGGGACTAGCGGGAGGTCGGGGCGATACGCAGTATTTT.

In its sample, this clonotype was seen many times. This chain connects TRBV16 to TRBJ2-7; D perhaps matches TRBD2 (6 bases). The CDR3 length is 15 residues. CDR1 is KGHSY, CDR2 FQNENV, per germline. Trimming took 4 bases from V and 1 from J, leaving 14 bases between them. The CDR3 sequence is CASSPRGTESYEQYF. CDR3 sequence (DNA): TGTGCCAGCAGCCCCCGGGGGACGGAATCCTACGAGCAGTACTTC. The entire variable domain, with the rest obtained from reference TRBV16 and TRBJ2-7, is as follows: GEEVAQTPKHLVRGEGQKAKLYCAPIKGHSYVFWYQQVLKNEFKFLISFQNENVFDETGMPKERFSAKCLPNSPCSLEIQATKLEDSAVYFCASSPRGTESYEQYFGPGTRLTVT.

This clonotype was seen ten or more times. The chain employs TRBV7-2 and TRBJ2-2, with no clear D. The V gene lost 2 bases and the J gene lost 3 bases, with 10 bases spanning the gap. The germline gives CDR1 SGHTA, CDR2 FQGNSA. CDR3 length: 15 amino acids. Here the CDR3 reads CASSLLGMDTGELFF. The CDR3 DNA reads TGTGCCAGCAGCTTACTCGGAATGGACACCGGGGAGCTGTTTTTT.

This clonotype was counted between two and nine times. The J gene is TRBJ2-7, the V gene TRBV11-2, with TRBD2 matching 11 bases. The ends lost 5 bases at V and 2 bases at J; junction bases unmatched: 8. Looked up from germline, CDR1 is SGHAT and CDR2 is FQNNGV. The CDR3 is made up of 16 amino acids. CDR3 DNA sequence: TGTGCCAGCAGCCAAACTAGCGGGGGTCCCCCCTACGAGCAGTACTTC. Its protein product is CASSQTSGGPPYEQYF.

This clonotype was seen ten or more times. This chain connects TRBV12-3 or TRBV12-4 to TRBJ2-7; D perhaps matches TRBD2 (5 bases). The CDR3 has 15 amino acids. V was trimmed by 4 bases and J by 3 bases, leaving 16 bases between them. The CDR3 nucleotides read TGTGCCAGCAGTTCCCAGCGGAACAATATCTACGAGCAGTACTTC. It codes for CASSSQRNNIYEQYF.

The chain uses TRBV6-1 and TRBJ2-7; 8 positions agree with TRBD1. With 5 bases clipped from V and 1 base from J, the junction kept 7 bases outside the gene matches. Per the germline V gene, CDR1 is MNHNS and CDR2 is SASEGT. This CDR3 comprises 15 residues. CDR3 coding DNA: TGTGCCAGCAGTACCTCCCAGGGGGCATCCTACGAGCAGTACTTC. It codes for CASSTSQGASYEQYF.

This clonotype was detected many times. The chain uses TRBV29-1 and TRBJ2-7; D perhaps matches TRBD1 (8 bases). Germline V gene data show CDR1 as SQVTM and CDR2 as ANQGSEA. With 4 bases removed from V and 3 bases from J, the gap between germline ends came to 13 bases. The CDR3 runs to 13 residues. The CDR3 here is CSVVDREGYEQYF. CDR3 DNA sequence: TGCAGCGTTGTGGACAGGGAGGGCTACGAGCAGTACTTC.

This clonotype was counted between two and nine times. It may be a read error: a sequence one base away is much more abundant. The genes are TRBV6-2 or TRBV6-3 and TRBJ1-2; 8 bases fit TRBD1. Trimming at V came to 5 bases and at J to 8 bases, leaving 7 bases not matched to a gene. The CDR3 contains 13 residues. The germline V gene encodes CDR1 MNHEY and CDR2 SVGEGT. This chain's CDR3 is CASSRTGRGGYTF. In DNA form, the CDR3 reads TGTGCCAGCAGTCGGACAGGGAGGGGCGGCTACACCTTC.

This clonotype has a count of ten or more. J is TRBJ2-7 and V is TRBV28; no clear D. The CDR3 loop spans 12 amino acids. Per germline, CDR1 MDHEN and CDR2 SYDVKM. Trimming took 2 bases from V and 6 from J, leaving 8 bases between them. CDR3 nucleotide sequence: TGTGCCAGCAGTTTAACCCTCGGCGAGCAGTACTTC. It codes for CASSLTLGEQYF.